Listed below are T cell receptor beta chains from one sample, sequenced in a study of beta chain features in type 1 diabetes. This table comes from immunoSEQ multiplex PCR, and its TCRdb copy is limited to in-frame clones, with some not included. The sample records approximately 730,000 clones, 13% being singletons. Input material: naive CD4+ T cells from blood. These receptors all come from a man aged 18 to 30 with type 1 diabetes. Each CDR3 is given with its conserved first and last residue. Each record gives: J gene, V gene, D gene, clone size, CDR3 protein, CDR3 DNA. A D gene is named only where the DNA matches it firmly. The size entry is marked missing in some rows and otherwise reads once, few, many or a size class.

J: TRBJ2-7; V: TRBV6-5; D: NA; size: few; CDR3: CASSYAGQSGGHEQYF; DNA: TGTGCCAGCAGTTACGCAGGACAGTCGGGTGGCCACGAGCAGTACTTC
J: TRBJ2-5; V: TRBV28; D: NA; size: NA; CDR3: CASSLIGGTETQYF; DNA: TGTGCCAGCAGTTTAATCGGGGGCACGGAGACCCAGTACTTC
J: TRBJ1-5; V: TRBV19; D: TRBD1; size: NA; CDR3: CASSIAGTGLNQPQHF; DNA: TGTGCCAGTAGTATCGCTGGGACAGGGTTGAATCAGCCCCAGCATTTT
J: TRBJ1-4; V: TRBV28; D: TRBD1; size: NA; CDR3: CASSSTGVAEKLFF; DNA: TGTGCCAGCAGTTCGACAGGGGTGGCTGAAAAACTGTTTTTT
J: TRBJ1-2; V: TRBV30; D: NA; size: NA; CDR3: CAWSVGNVPNYGYTF; DNA: TGTGCCTGGAGTGTAGGCAATGTACCTAACTATGGCTACACCTTC
J: TRBJ1-4; V: TRBV6-5; D: NA; size: NA; CDR3: CASSSLQRGRKLFF; DNA: TGTGCCAGCAGTTCCCTTCAGCGGGGTAGAAAACTGTTTTTT
J: TRBJ2-1; V: TRBV9; D: TRBD1; size: NA; CDR3: CASSTRDRGAPYNEQFF; DNA: TGTGCCAGCAGCACTCGGGACAGGGGGGCCCCCTACAATGAGCAGTTCTTC
J: TRBJ2-3; V: TRBV5-1; D: TRBD1; size: NA; CDR3: CASSLGTGFDTDTQYF; DNA: TGCGCCAGCAGCTTGGGGACAGGGTTCGACACAGATACGCAGTATTTT
J: TRBJ2-2; V: TRBV5-1; D: TRBD1; size: NA; CDR3: CASSVGQTTNTGELFF; DNA: TGCGCCAGCAGCGTGGGACAGACAACGAACACCGGGGAGCTGTTTTTT
J: TRBJ2-7; V: TRBV28; D: NA; size: NA; CDR3: CASSLRHHNSYEQYF; DNA: TGTGCCAGCAGTTTGAGGCACCACAACTCCTACGAGCAGTACTTC
J: TRBJ1-2; V: TRBV30; D: TRBD1; size: NA; CDR3: CAWSLNAGQGDYGYTF; DNA: TGTGCCTGGAGTCTAAACGCGGGGCAGGGGGACTATGGCTACACCTTC
J: TRBJ2-4; V: TRBV7-2; D: TRBD2; size: few; CDR3: CASSAGLAGENIQYF; DNA: TGTGCCAGCAGCGCGGGACTAGCGGGGGAAAACATTCAGTACTTC
J: TRBJ2-5; V: TRBV5-1; D: NA; size: few; CDR3: CASSIEETQYF; DNA: TGCGCCAGCAGCATCGAAGAGACCCAGTACTTC
J: TRBJ2-1; V: TRBV7-9; D: TRBD1; size: few; CDR3: CASSLAGQPYNEQFF; DNA: TGTGCCAGCAGCTTAGCGGGACAGCCTTACAATGAGCAGTTCTTC
J: TRBJ1-5; V: TRBV29-1; D: NA; size: few; CDR3: CSVGSQGTNQPQHF; DNA: TGCAGCGTTGGAAGTCAGGGGACGAATCAGCCCCAGCATTTT
J: TRBJ2-3; V: TRBV9; D: TRBD2; size: NA; CDR3: CASSPGGLGTDTQYF; DNA: TGTGCCAGCAGCCCGGGGGGGTTGGGCACAGATACGCAGTATTTT
J: TRBJ1-1; V: TRBV7-9; D: NA; size: few; CDR3: CASHTTGPNTEAFF; DNA: TGTGCCAGCCACACTACAGGGCCGAACACTGAAGCTTTCTTT
J: TRBJ2-1; V: TRBV7-2; D: TRBD2; size: few; CDR3: CASSRTSGEGNEQFF; DNA: TGTGCCAGCAGCCGGACTAGCGGGGAGGGTAATGAGCAGTTCTTC
J: TRBJ2-1; V: TRBV10-3; D: NA; size: NA; CDR3: CAISEGLGEQFF; DNA: TGTGCCATCAGTGAGGGTCTAGGTGAGCAGTTCTTC
J: TRBJ1-1; V: TRBV7-9; D: NA; size: NA; CDR3: CASSSQEGTGNTEAFF; DNA: TGTGCCAGCAGCTCCCAGGAAGGCACGGGGAACACTGAAGCTTTCTTT
J: TRBJ2-1; V: TRBV5-1; D: TRBD1; size: few; CDR3: CASSSVTGGAGEQFF; DNA: TGCGCCAGCAGCTCTGTTACAGGGGGAGCGGGTGAGCAGTTCTTC
J: TRBJ1-2; V: TRBV5-1; D: NA; size: few; CDR3: CASSLDVGNYGYTF; DNA: TGCGCCAGCAGCTTGGATGTGGGAAACTATGGCTACACCTTC
J: TRBJ2-2; V: TRBV11-3; D: NA; size: NA; CDR3: CASSFVNTGELFF; DNA: TGTGCCAGCAGCTTTGTTAACACCGGGGAGCTGTTTTTT
J: TRBJ1-2; V: TRBV9; D: TRBD1; size: NA; CDR3: CASSVSRDRVDGYTF; DNA: TGTGCCAGCAGCGTAAGTCGAGACAGGGTTGATGGCTACACCTTC
J: TRBJ2-1; V: TRBV16; D: NA; size: few; CDR3: CASSQGKSPAFF; DNA: TGTGCCAGCAGCCAAGGAAAATCCCCGGCGTTCTTC
J: TRBJ1-2; V: TRBV28; D: NA; size: NA; CDR3: CASSLGSRSGWKGYTF; DNA: TGTGCCAGCAGTTTGGGGTCCCGTTCAGGGTGGAAGGGCTACACCTTC
J: TRBJ2-2; V: TRBV28; D: NA; size: NA; CDR3: CASSRDSNTGELFF; DNA: TGTGCCAGCAGCCGGGACTCCAACACCGGGGAGCTGTTTTTT
J: TRBJ1-2; V: TRBV28; D: NA; size: NA; CDR3: CASSRDGIVYGYTF; DNA: TGTGCCAGCAGTAGGGACGGGATAGTATATGGCTACACCTTC
J: TRBJ2-5; V: TRBV10-1; D: TRBD1; size: NA; CDR3: CASSSGQGETQYF; DNA: TGCGCCAGCAGTTCGGGACAGGGAGAGACCCAGTACTTC
J: TRBJ2-2; V: TRBV5-1; D: TRBD1; size: few; CDR3: CASSRTGEYTGELFF; DNA: TGCGCCAGCAGCCGGACAGGGGAGTACACCGGGGAGCTGTTTTTT
J: TRBJ1-5; V: TRBV2; D: NA; size: NA; CDR3: CASTPRGGDQPQHF; DNA: TGTGCCAGCACCCCAAGGGGAGGAGATCAGCCCCAGCATTTT
J: TRBJ2-7; V: TRBV7-8; D: NA; size: NA; CDR3: CASRHAGSAAEQYF; DNA: TGTGCCAGCAGGCATGCGGGGAGTGCCGCCGAGCAGTACTTC
J: TRBJ2-7; V: TRBV25-1; D: TRBD2; size: few; CDR3: CASSGVSGEAGEQYF; DNA: TGTGCCAGCAGTGGAGTTAGCGGGGAGGCGGGCGAGCAGTACTTC
J: TRBJ2-5; V: TRBV30; D: TRBD2; size: few; CDR3: CAWTYRGGGETQYF; DNA: TGTGCCTGGACCTATCGGGGGGGCGGAGAGACCCAGTACTTC
J: TRBJ1-5; V: TRBV21-1; D: NA; size: NA; CDR3: CASSRRGHRNNQPQHF; DNA: TGTGCCAGCAGCAGGAGGGGGCACCGAAACAATCAGCCCCAGCATTTT
J: TRBJ2-7; V: TRBV7-2; D: TRBD1; size: few; CDR3: CASSLGTGSSYEQYF; DNA: TGTGCCAGCAGCTTAGGGACAGGGAGCTCCTACGAGCAGTACTTC
J: TRBJ1-2; V: TRBV9; D: NA; size: few; CDR3: CASQGGPNYGYTF; DNA: TGTGCTAGTCAAGGAGGTCCTAACTATGGCTACACCTTC